The clone carrying this TCR beta chain showed up just a few times. The antigen is undetermined. This specimen belongs to a study of T-cell memory formation after mild COVID-19. The overall study: TCR clusters were largely donor specific. Study results and limitations: Pre-infection memory harbored some responding clones, suggesting cross-reactive memory joined.

With constant-segment primers, 5'RACE yielded cDNA libraries of TCR alpha and TCR beta that carried sample barcodes and UMIs. TCRdb used MiXCR to reprocess the 5' RACE reads, holding one entry per CDR3 protein. The repertoire consists of 400,000 to 500,000 distinct CDR3 sequences, with 20% to 25% occurring once and the leading ten covering 8.5% to 9%. Germline-derived CDR1 and CDR2 are SEHNR and FQNEAQ (reference sequence). The CDR3 has 13 residues. The V gene lost 4 bases and the J gene lost 3 bases, with 10 bases spanning the gap. Sequencing was carried out using PBMCs or a T cell subset sorted from them (not recorded which). This clonotype was obtained from an adult woman who had mild COVID-19 (a few samples of this study predate the infection). Cell type and time point are not known. The chain employs TRBV7-9 and TRBJ2-7, with unresolved D. CDR3 amino acids: CASSYSTDYEQYF. The CDR3 DNA reads TGTGCCAGCAGCTATTCGACTGACTACGAGCAGTACTTC.